A single sample gave rise to the 17 T cell receptor beta chains below, sequenced in a study of blood T cell repertoires in COVID-19 (dated by TCRdb to between 2020 and 2021). Receptors were amplified or captured by the immunoSEQ multiplex PCR assay. Sourced from immuneACCESS, this table was stored by TCRdb with only in-frame sequences that have V and J called. A share of the clones is absent; for the studies checked, an unresolved V gene accounts for under half, and the remainder has no known explanation. The sample table holds just over 250,000 clones, of which more than 90% were seen once. The ten largest clones capture just over 2.5% of the sample. Sequenced input: peripheral blood. These receptors originate from a person aged 18-29 years with COVID-19, enrolled during active disease.

This clone occurred a few times. This chain connects TRBV28 to TRBJ2-5; 7 bases align to TRBD2. The germline gives CDR1 MDHEN, CDR2 SYDVKM. The length of the CDR3 is 13 residues. V lost 7 bases to trimming and J lost 1 base; unmatched junction nucleotides: 3. CDR3 protein: CASKGTIQETQYF. CDR3 DNA: TGTGCCAGCAAAGGGACTATCCAAGAGACCCAGTACTTC.

In nucleotides, the CDR3 is TGCGCCAGCAGCCAAGGCGGAGGGCCCGGAAACACCATATATTTT. Translating it yields CASSQGGGPGNTIYF. V usage is TRBV4-3 and J usage is TRBJ1-3; D gene unclear. V was cut by 1 base and J by 4 bases, with 11 bases left in between. Per the germline V gene, CDR1 is LGHNA and CDR2 is YSLEER. The CDR3 length is 15 residues.

The V call is TRBV11-2, the J call TRBJ1-6, with a tentative D call TRBD1 (6 bases). The V gene's germline CDR1 is SGHAT and CDR2 FQNNGV. The CDR3 is 14 residues long. V lost 5 bases to trimming and J lost 4 bases, with 9 bases between them. CDR3 nucleotide sequence: TGTGCCAGCAGCCTAGGACAGTATAATTCACCCCTCCACTTT. Its protein product is CASSLGQYNSPLHF.

The V call is TRBV2, the J call TRBJ2-1; 9 bases are shared with TRBD2. Germline lookup yields CDR1 SNHLY and CDR2 FYNNEI. This CDR3 is built from 15 residues. V was clipped by 6 bases and J by 7 bases; unmatched bases: 10. The CDR3 spells CASRTGTSRENEQFF. The CDR3 coding sequence is TGTGCCAGCAGAACCGGGACTAGCCGCGAGAATGAGCAGTTCTTC.

The chain joins TRBV28 to TRBJ2-5; TRBD2 matches 9 bases. The CDR3 covers 17 residues. Trimming took 5 bases from V and 4 from J; bases not matched to a gene: 14. CDR1 is MDHEN and CDR2 is SYDVKM in the germline V gene. This chain's CDR3 is CASSTPSWVAGVETQYF. The CDR3 coding sequence is TGTGCCAGCAGTACGCCTTCCTGGGTAGCGGGAGTAGAGACCCAGTACTTC.

This chain joins TRBV7-2 and TRBJ2-7; 8 positions agree with TRBD1. The CDR3 is 13 amino acids. With V trimmed by 8 bases and J by 0 bases, 3 bases remained unmatched. Germline lookup yields CDR1 SGHTA and CDR2 FQGNSA. The CDR3 loop is CASRDRSSYEQYF. CDR3 in DNA: TGTGCCAGCCGGGACAGGAGCTCCTACGAGCAGTACTTC.

The rearrangement joins TRBV7-9 to TRBJ1-4; TRBD1 might be the D (5 bases). CDR1 and CDR2 (germline): SEHNR, FQNEAQ (reference sequence). With 8 bases removed from V and 17 bases from J, the gap between germline ends came to 27 bases. The CDR3 is 14 amino acids. The CDR3 sequence is CASGNPGGGSGPFF. CDR3 DNA: TGTGCCAGCGGAAACCCCGGGGGAGGGTCGGGCCCATTTTTT.

In its sample, this clone was seen a few times. The chain combines TRBV7-9 with TRBJ2-3, with 7 nucleotides matching TRBD2. CDR1 is SEHNR and CDR2 is FQNEAQ in the germline V gene (reference sequence). This CDR3 is 18 amino acids long. V dropped 1 base and J dropped 0; count of bases not matched to a gene: 10. CDR3 sequence: CASSLGAAGDLSTDTQYF. The DNA for the CDR3 is TGTGCCAGCAGCTTAGGGGCGGCGGGAGACCTTAGCACAGATACGCAGTATTTT.

In this sample, this clone turned up once. The rearrangement uses TRBV19 and TRBJ1-6; weak D call: TRBD1 (6 bases). This CDR3 has 14 residues. In germline, CDR1 is LNHDA, CDR2 SQIVND (reference sequence). Trimming took off 6 bases at V and 13 bases at J, with 19 bases between the two ends. Written as DNA, the CDR3 is TGTGCCAGTAGGAGGGACATCGTCGTAGGGCCCCTCCACTTT. It specifies CASRRDIVVGPLHF.

This chain links TRBV27 with TRBJ1-1; D not resolved. This CDR3 spans 13 amino acids. Germline V CDR1 and CDR2: MNHEY, SMNVEV (reference sequence). V dropped 6 bases and J dropped 1 base, with 9 bases sitting between them. The CDR3 nucleotides are TGTGCCAGCAGCCATACAGCGAACACTGAAGCTTTCTTT. This sequence encodes CASSHTANTEAFF.

The chain joins TRBV13 to TRBJ2-7, with TRBD1 identical over 7 bases. Germline trimming cut 4 bases from V and 3 bases from J; bases unmatched to any gene: 6. The CDR3 covers 14 residues. The germline CDR1 and CDR2 sequences are PRHDT and FYEKMQ (reference sequence). CDR3: CASSSRAGGYEQYF. The CDR3 region has the DNA TGTGCCAGCAGCTCTCGGGCAGGGGGCTACGAGCAGTACTTC.

The gene calls are TRBV5-1 and TRBJ2-3, with 9 bases aligning to TRBD1. Trimming took 4 bases from V and 5 from J; bases not matched to a gene: 5. The germline gives CDR1 SGHRS, CDR2 YFSETQ. The length of the CDR3 is 14 residues. Here the CDR3 DNA reads TGCGCCAGCAGCAGAAAGGACAGGGGAGATACGCAGTATTTT. This codes for CASSRKDRGDTQYF.

With regard to this clone: This sample also contains other DNA sequences that code for the same CDR3. The J gene is TRBJ1-1, the V gene TRBV5-1; no clear D. The CDR3 consists of 13 residues. Germline CDR1 is SGHRS and CDR2 is YFSETQ. With 0 bases removed from V and 0 bases from J, the gap between germline ends came to 3 bases. CDR3 sequence reads: CASSLALNTEAFF. CDR3 coding DNA: TGCGCCAGCAGCTTGGCCTTGAACACTGAAGCTTTCTTT.

The gene calls are TRBV5-1 and TRBJ1-6; D unresolved. This CDR3 is built from 15 residues. CDR1 and CDR2 from the germline V gene are SGHRS and YFSETQ. Trimming took off 3 bases at V and 1 base at J, with 8 bases between the two ends. In DNA, the CDR3 is TGCGCCAGCAGCTCCGGGTTGTCCTATAATTCACCCCTCCACTTT. Translating gives CASSSGLSYNSPLHF.

This chain links TRBV6-6 with TRBJ1-5; D is unclear. Germline CDR1 is MNHNY and CDR2 is SVGAGI (reference sequence). V lost 5 bases, J lost 6 bases, and 20 bases lay in between. The CDR3 consists of 16 residues. The CDR3 here is CASSQREVGRSQPQHF. CDR3 DNA sequence: TGTGCCAGCAGTCAGAGGGAAGTGGGGAGGAGTCAGCCCCAGCATTTT.

This chain uses TRBV11-2 with TRBJ2-6, with D hard to call. The CDR3 covers 14 residues. Germline V CDR1 and CDR2: SGHAT, FQNNGV. V was shortened by 4 bases and J by 5 bases, with 9 bases between the two germline ends. The CDR3 coding sequence is TGTGCCAGCAGCTCCCCGTCGTGGGCCAACGTCCTGACTTTC. Residues: CASSSPSWANVLTF.

This sequence joins TRBV5-1 and TRBJ2-5, with 8 bases identical to TRBD1. This CDR3 contains 15 residues. The trim removed 0 bases at V and 0 bases at J, leaving 1 base unmatched. Germline lookup yields CDR1 SGHRS and CDR2 YFSETQ. The DNA of the CDR3 is TGCGCCAGCAGCTTGGACAGGGGGGACCAAGAGACCCAGTACTTC. It codes for CASSLDRGDQETQYF.